Listed below are T cell receptor beta chains from one sample, sequenced in a study of blood T cell repertoires in COVID-19. Sequencing was performed with immunoSEQ multiplex PCR; in TCRdb, only in-frame clones are kept and a portion is missing. The table lists roughly 100,000 clones, around 87% of them singletons. The specimen sequenced was peripheral blood. The receptors were gathered from a man between 45 and 60 years old with active or convalescent COVID-19. The CDR3 runs from the conserved cysteine through the conserved F or W. A D gene is named only where the DNA matches it firmly. Expanded clones get a size class; other rows say once, few or many, or leave the size out.

V	size	J	D	DNA	CDR3
TRBV19	few	TRBJ1-5	TRBD1	TGTGCCAGTAGTTCACGGACAGGGGCCGGATCTCAGCCCCAGCATTTT	CASSSRTGAGSQPQHF
TRBV10-1	.	TRBJ2-1	TRBD2	TGCGCCAGCAGTGAGGCTAGCGGATACAATGAGCAGTTCTTC	CASSEASGYNEQFF
TRBV4-1	.	TRBJ2-3	.	TGCGCCAGCAGCCAAGATCACAGGGAAGCTACAGATACGCAGTATTTT	CASSQDHREATDTQYF
TRBV27	.	TRBJ1-3	.	TGTGCCAGCAGTTTCCAGGCGGGGAACACCATATATTTT	CASSFQAGNTIYF
TRBV5-1	once	TRBJ1-2	TRBD1	TGCGCCAGCAGCTGGGACAGGGGGGGCTATGGCTACACCTTC	CASSWDRGGYGYTF
TRBV20-1	.	TRBJ2-5	.	TGCAGTGCCCAGGGTGAAAAGACCCAGTACTTC	CSAQGEKTQYF
TRBV5-1	.	TRBJ2-5	.	TGCGCCAGCAGCTTGGACGGGGGTCGCCAAGAGACCCAGTACTTC	CASSLDGGRQETQYF
TRBV11-2	.	TRBJ1-1	.	TGTGCCAGCAGCTTAGGACAGTATACTGAAGCTTTCTTT	CASSLGQYTEAFF
TRBV12-3/TRBV12-4	.	TRBJ2-3	.	TGTGCCAGCAGTTTATCAGGTGCAGATACGCAGTATTTT	CASSLSGADTQYF
TRBV6-5	.	TRBJ1-1	TRBD1	TGTGCCAGCAGTTACTACACCGGGACAGGGGTTACTGAAGCTTTCTTT	CASSYYTGTGVTEAFF
TRBV6-1	.	TRBJ1-2	.	TGTGCCAGCAGTGATCAGGGGAACTATGGCTACACCTTC	CASSDQGNYGYTF
TRBV28	.	TRBJ2-1	.	TGTGCCAGCAGTTTTATTGGGGGGAGCTCCTACAATGAGCAGTTCTTC	CASSFIGGSSYNEQFF
TRBV9	.	TRBJ2-2	TRBD2	TGTGCCAGCAGCGTAGCTCAAGCGGGGGCCACCGGGGAGCTGTTTTTT	CASSVAQAGATGELFF
TRBV28	.	TRBJ2-7	.	TGTGCCAGCACCTTCAGGGACGAGCAGTACTTC	CASTFRDEQYF
TRBV20-1	.	TRBJ2-5	.	TGCAGTGCTGGACAGCCTGGGACCCAGTACTTC	CSAGQPGTQYF
TRBV6-5	once	TRBJ1-6	TRBD1	TGTGCCAGCAGGACGGACAGGGGTAATTCACCCCTCCACTTT	CASRTDRGNSPLHF
TRBV5-8	.	TRBJ1-3	.	TGTGCCAGCAGCTTAGGACAGACCTCCTCTGGAAACACCATATATTTT	CASSLGQTSSGNTIYF
TRBV6-5	.	TRBJ1-6	TRBD1	TGTGCCAGCGAACGGGACAGGGGTAACCAACTCCACTTT	CASERDRGNQLHF
TRBV5-1	.	TRBJ2-3	TRBD2	TGCGCCAGCAGCTCCTGGACTAGCGGGGGAGGCACAGATACGCAGTATTTT	CASSSWTSGGGTDTQYF
TRBV28	.	TRBJ2-7	.	TGTGCCAGCAGTCTTACCGGGACAATAAATTACGAGCAGTACTTC	CASSLTGTINYEQYF
TRBV10-3	.	TRBJ2-1	TRBD2	TGTGCCATCAGTGGGCTAGCGGGGGATGAGCAGTTCTTC	CAISGLAGDEQFF
TRBV4-3	.	TRBJ1-2	.	TGCGCCAGCAGCCAAGAACCCGCGGGATCGGGGTTGGGTACTAACTATGGCTACACCTTC	CASSQEPAGSGLGTNYGYTF